This TCR beta chain was identified in a study of early T cells in non-severe SARS-CoV-2 infection. Background on the study: Sequenced material consisted of bulk RNA (from unsorted whole blood), and chains were unpaired. Overall study results and limits: VDJdb matching skewed toward anti-spike CD8 responses, missing private and CD4 specificities.

V was pared by 5 bases and J by 4 bases, with 12 bases between. From germline, CDR1 is KGHDR and CDR2 SFDVKD. There are 14 residues in the CDR3. This clonotype was counted between two and nine times. Antigen specificity is unknown. Individual cDNA molecules were tagged with unique molecular identifiers. MiXCR was run by TCRdb on the 5' RACE reads, yielding one entry per CDR3 protein. Of about 70,000 distinct CDR3 sequences in the sample, roughly 15% were seen once. This chain uses TRBV24-1 with TRBJ2-3; either TRBD1 or TRBD2 may fit D (6 bases each). Sequencing used whole blood, obtained at baseline. The receptor's source is an adult who was a healthcare worker with PCR-confirmed SARS-CoV-2 infection or an uninfected control (not recorded which). The CDR3 nucleotides are TGTGCCACCAGTGTCGGGGGCGATGCAGATACGCAGTATTTT. It specifies CATSVGGDADTQYF.